These 19 T cell receptor beta chains were all obtained from the same sample, sequenced in a study of T cells in Graves' hyperthyroidism and ophthalmopathy. Using RNA transcripts as the source, TCR beta CDR3 regions were amplified. The HTBI primer set was used in a first-round RT-PCR of the TCR CDR3. Using its own MiXCR run on the multiplex PCR reads, TCRdb lists one record per CDR3 protein. Among about 400,000 distinct CDR3 sequences listed, roughly an eighth were seen once. The specimen was blood. All receptors come from a woman aged 18 to 35 with Graves' hyperthyroidism.

This clonotype was recorded a few times. The chain couples TRBV11-2 to TRBJ2-2, with a tentative D call TRBD2 (6 bases). The germline CDR1 and CDR2 sequences are SGHAT and FQNNGV. There are 17 residues in the CDR3. The V and J ends lost 3 bases and 0 bases respectively, with 14 bases between them. The CDR3, as DNA: TGTGCCAGCAGCTTGGGGGGTCCCGCTACGAACACCGGGGAGCTGTTTTTT. The encoded protein is CASSLGGPATNTGELFF. Full variable domain (outside the CDR3, taken from reference TRBV11-2 and TRBJ2-2): EAGVAQSPRYKIIEKRQSVAFWCNPISGHATLYWYQQILGQGPKLLIQFQNNGVVDDSQLPKDRFSAERLKGVDSTLKIQPAKLEDSAVYLCASSLGGPATNTGELFFGEGSRLTVL.

This chain links TRBV28 with TRBJ2-7; 7 bases fit TRBD1. The CDR3 length is 15 residues. With V trimmed by 5 bases and J by 4 bases, 11 bases remained unmatched. Per the germline V gene, CDR1 is MDHEN and CDR2 is SYDVKM. The CDR3 nucleotides read TGTGCCAGCAGTACCACACAGGGGATAAAATACGAGCAGTACTTC. Amino acid sequence: CASSTTQGIKYEQYF. The full variable domain, its missing parts supplied by reference TRBV28 and TRBJ2-7, is DVKVTQSSRYLVKRTGEKVFLECVQDMDHENMFWYRQDPGLGLRLIYFSYDVKMKEKGDIPEGYSVSREKKERFSLILESASTNQTSMYLCASSTTQGIKYEQYFGPGTRLTVT.

This clonotype appeared many times. The genes are TRBV20-1 and TRBJ2-7, with D perhaps TRBD1 (5 bases). CDR1 and CDR2 (germline): DFQATT, SNEGSKA (reference sequence). Trimming left V 0 bases short and J 3 bases short, with 15 bases between. CDR3 length equals 15 residues. This CDR3 is CSARDPSGMGYEQYF. The CDR3 DNA reads TGCAGTGCTAGAGATCCGTCAGGGATGGGCTACGAGCAGTACTTC.

This sequence joins TRBV24-1 and TRBJ2-1, with 9 bases matching TRBD1. The CDR3 length is 16 residues. Trimming took 4 bases from V and 6 from J; bases not matched to a gene: 9. CDR1 is KGHDR and CDR2 is SFDVKD in the germline V gene. CDR3 loop: CATSDSGTGKSNEQFF. The CDR3 nucleotides are TGTGCCACCAGTGACAGCGGGACAGGGAAGAGCAATGAGCAGTTCTTC.

There are a few counts of this clonotype. The rearrangement links TRBV15 to TRBJ2-2; unclear D gene. Germline-derived CDR1 and CDR2 are LNHNV and YYDKDF (reference sequence). This CDR3 has 15 residues. Trimming removed 0 bases at V and 3 bases at J, with 8 bases between. CDR3 DNA sequence: TGTGCCACCAGCAGAGATGGTGGAGACACCGGGGAGCTGTTTTTT. Its translation: CATSRDGGDTGELFF. The entire variable domain, with the rest obtained from reference TRBV15 and TRBJ2-2, is as follows: DAMVIQNPRYQVTQFGKPVTLSCSQTLNHNVMYWYQQKSSQAPKLLFHYYDKDFNNEADTPDNFQSRRPNTSFCFLDIRSPGLGDTAMYLCATSRDGGDTGELFFGEGSRLTVL.

This clonotype was detected ten times or more. The V and J genes are TRBV9 and TRBJ2-5, with D perhaps being TRBD1 or TRBD2 (5 bases each). Germline V gene lookup returns CDR1 SGDLS and CDR2 YYNGEE. The CDR3 sequence is 15 residues long. Deletions cut 2 bases from V and 5 bases from J, with 16 bases between. The CDR3 nucleotides are TGTGCCAGCAGCGTGAGGGGCAGGGAAGGGGAGACCCAGTACTTC. Its protein is CASSVRGREGETQYF.

This clonotype was recorded once. V gene TRBV9 combines with J gene TRBJ2-1, with 14 positions matching TRBD2. The ends lost 3 bases at V and 5 bases at J; junction bases unmatched: 4. The germline V gene has CDR1 SGDLS and CDR2 YYNGEE. The CDR3 is made up of 16 amino acids. The CDR3 is CASSAGTSGSNNEQFF. The DNA for the CDR3 is TGTGCCAGCAGCGCCGGGACTAGCGGGAGTAACAATGAGCAGTTCTTC.

The sample holds many counts of this clonotype. The chain carries TRBV20-1 and TRBJ2-3, with 10 bases that match TRBD2. The CDR3 extends over 16 amino acids. The germline gives CDR1 DFQATT, CDR2 SNEGSKA (reference sequence). The V and J ends lost 6 bases and 2 bases, in that order; junction bases with no gene match: 11. CDR3 bases: TGCAGTGCCAGAAGAAGCGGGAGGGCGCTCACAGATACGCAGTATTTT. It encodes CSARRSGRALTDTQYF.

This clonotype appeared many times. The chain carries TRBV27 and TRBJ2-2; TRBD1 matches 10 bases. Trimming removed 2 bases from V and 7 bases from J; junction bases left unmatched: 1. This CDR3 spans 14 amino acids. In germline, CDR1 is MNHEY, CDR2 SMNVEV (reference sequence). CDR3 loop: CASSLGTGVGELFF. CDR3 bases: TGTGCCAGCAGTTTAGGGACAGGGGTCGGGGAGCTGTTTTTT.

This clonotype has a count of ten or more. The genes are TRBV30 and TRBJ2-7; D unresolved. The CDR3 extends over 12 amino acids. V lost 1 base to trimming and J lost 7 bases, with 11 bases between them. The germline gives CDR1 GTSNPN, CDR2 SVGIG (reference sequence). CDR3 loop: CAWSAGSREQYF. Written as DNA, the CDR3 is TGTGCCTGGAGTGCGGGTTCGAGGGAGCAGTACTTC.

This clonotype was seen many times. This chain links TRBV5-1 with TRBJ1-1; D remains ambiguous. The V end lost 5 bases, the J end lost 0 bases, and 8 bases lay between the germline ends. This CDR3 has 13 residues. Germline values: CDR1 SGHRS, CDR2 YFSETQ. CDR3 coding DNA: TGCGCCAGCAGGATTTACATGAACACTGAAGCTTTCTTT. This codes for CASRIYMNTEAFF.

This clonotype came up a few times. The chain has TRBV20-1 and TRBJ2-1; 7 nucleotides align to TRBD2. Germline CDR1 DFQATT, CDR2 SNEGSKA (reference sequence). V shed 6 bases and J 1 base; nucleotides not matched to a gene: 6. The CDR3 totals 14 residues. The CDR3 loop is CSAFTSVSYNEQFF. Written as DNA, the CDR3 is TGCAGTGCCTTCACTAGCGTGTCCTACAATGAGCAGTTCTTC.

This clonotype was observed at least ten times. The CDR3, as DNA: TGTGCCTGGAGTGGGGGCCAGGGGGCAGATGGAAACACCATATATTTT. Translation gives CAWSGGQGADGNTIYF. V usage is TRBV30 and J usage is TRBJ1-3; the match to TRBD1 covers 8 bases. The CDR3 sequence is 16 residues long. After removal of 1 base from V and 3 bases from J, the junction contained 8 bases not matched to a gene. Germline assignment: CDR1 GTSNPN and CDR2 SVGIG (reference sequence).

This clonotype showed up just a few times. One end of the junction does not line up with germline, which may come from a read error. V usage is TRBV6-5 and J usage is TRBJ1-1, with TRBD1 identical over 12 bases. Germline CDR1 is MNHEY and CDR2 is SVGAGI. This CDR3 has 14 residues. The CDR3 reads CTSSYRDRGPEAFF. The CDR3 DNA reads TGTACCAGCAGTTACCGGGACAGGGGGCCTGAAGCTTTCTTT.

The chain joins TRBV11-2 to TRBJ1-1; a weak D match, TRBD1 (6 bases). The ends were cut back, 6 bases at V and 7 bases at J, with 12 bases in the middle. Looked up from germline, CDR1 is SGHAT and CDR2 is FQNNGV. The CDR3 consists of 12 residues. The DNA of the CDR3 is TGTGCCAGCAGGGGACAAGGGGTTGAAGCTTTCTTT. This gives the protein CASRGQGVEAFF.

At least ten counts were recorded for this clonotype. The genes are TRBV6-1 and TRBJ2-3; TRBD2 matches 7 bases. The germline V gene encodes CDR1 MNHNS and CDR2 SASEGT. The V and J ends lost 1 base and 5 bases, in that order; junction bases with no gene match: 6. There are 15 residues in the CDR3. The CDR3 nucleotides read TGTGCCAGCAGTGAAGTAGGCGGGAGAGGAGATACGCAGTATTTT. This encodes CASSEVGGRGDTQYF.

At least ten counts were recorded for this clonotype. The J gene is TRBJ1-1, the V gene TRBV30; D not resolved. CDR1 is GTSNPN, CDR2 SVGIG, per germline (reference sequence). The CDR3 length is 14 residues. The V end was cut by 2 bases, the J end by 1 base, with 11 bases between. The CDR3 region is CAWSRGSPNTEAFF. CDR3 nucleotides: TGTGCCTGGAGTCGCGGGAGTCCGAACACTGAAGCTTTCTTT.

This clonotype was counted between two and nine times. This clone may be a read error of a much larger clone one base away. The chain couples TRBV6-2 or TRBV6-3 to TRBJ2-1; the match to TRBD1 covers 7 bases. The CDR3 loop spans 18 amino acids. Trimming cost V 7 bases and J 0 bases; bases outside gene matches: 15. The germline V gene has CDR1 MNHEY and CDR2 SVGEGT. DNA of the CDR3: TGTGCCAGCATTAGGGCAGGGGGTAATTACTTCTCCTACAATGAGCAGTTCTTC. This codes for CASIRAGGNYFSYNEQFF.

This clonotype has more than one count but fewer than ten. The genes are TRBV12-3 or TRBV12-4 and TRBJ1-6; D call uncertain. V lost 7 bases and J 3 bases, leaving 10 bases between the germline ends. The CDR3 loop spans 14 amino acids. The CDR3 region has the DNA TGTGCCAGCACCGACGGCCTCTATAATTCACCCCTCCACTTT. Its translation is CASTDGLYNSPLHF.